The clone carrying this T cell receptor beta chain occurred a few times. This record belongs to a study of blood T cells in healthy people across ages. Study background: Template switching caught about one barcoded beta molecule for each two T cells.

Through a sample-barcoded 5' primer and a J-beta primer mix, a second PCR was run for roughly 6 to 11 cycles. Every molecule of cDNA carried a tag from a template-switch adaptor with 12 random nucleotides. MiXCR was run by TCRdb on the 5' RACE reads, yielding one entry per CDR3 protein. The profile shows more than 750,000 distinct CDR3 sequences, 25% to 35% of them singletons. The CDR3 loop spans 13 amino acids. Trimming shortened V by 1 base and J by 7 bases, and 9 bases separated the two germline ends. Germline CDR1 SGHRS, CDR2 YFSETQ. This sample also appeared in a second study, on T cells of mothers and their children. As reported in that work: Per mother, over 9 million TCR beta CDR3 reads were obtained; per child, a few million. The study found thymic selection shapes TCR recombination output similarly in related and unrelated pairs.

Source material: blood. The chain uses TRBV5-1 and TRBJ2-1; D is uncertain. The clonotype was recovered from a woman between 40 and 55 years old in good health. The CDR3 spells CASSLSAVNEQFF. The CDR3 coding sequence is TGCGCCAGCAGCTTGTCCGCCGTGAATGAGCAGTTCTTC.